In its sample, the clone carrying this TCR beta chain was seen once. Specified time point: pretreatment peripheral blood. Individual patients had between 1 and 8 samples, taken pretreatment and on-treatment. The data stem from a study of PD-L1 blockade in urothelial cancer. Profiled with immunoSEQ multiplex PCR; TCRdb holds only in-frame clones, not every one. The sample has 60,000 to 75,000 clones; around 84% are singletons. This CDR3 spans 16 amino acids. CDR1 and CDR2 (germline): SQVTM, ANQGSEA. V lost 4 bases and J 0 bases, leaving 16 bases between the germline ends. The source is a woman aged 70-85 years with urothelial cancer. Sample: PBMCs, taken around atezolizumab (anti-PD-L1) treatment. The gene calls are TRBV29-1 and TRBJ2-1; perhaps TRBD2 as D (6 bases). The CDR3 DNA reads as TGCAGCGTTGCCGGGACTCAAATTCGCTCCTACAATGAGCAGTTCTTC. This encodes CSVAGTQIRSYNEQFF.